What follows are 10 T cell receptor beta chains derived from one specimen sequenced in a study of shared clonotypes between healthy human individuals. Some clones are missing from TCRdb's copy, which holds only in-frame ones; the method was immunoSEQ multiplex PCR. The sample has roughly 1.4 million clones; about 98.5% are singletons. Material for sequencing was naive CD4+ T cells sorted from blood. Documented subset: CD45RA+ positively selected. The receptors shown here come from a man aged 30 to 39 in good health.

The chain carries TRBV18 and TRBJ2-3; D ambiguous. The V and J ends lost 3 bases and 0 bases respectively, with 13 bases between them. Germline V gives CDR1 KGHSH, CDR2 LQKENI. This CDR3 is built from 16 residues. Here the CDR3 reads CASSPFGQSSTDTQYF. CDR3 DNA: TGTGCCAGCTCACCGTTCGGGCAATCTAGCACAGATACGCAGTATTTT.

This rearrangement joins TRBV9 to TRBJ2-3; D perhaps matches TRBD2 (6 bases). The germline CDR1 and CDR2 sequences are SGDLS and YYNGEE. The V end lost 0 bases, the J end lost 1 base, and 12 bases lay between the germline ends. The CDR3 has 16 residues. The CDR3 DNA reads TGTGCCAGCAGCGTAGGGAGGGCGGGCCGCACAGATACGCAGTATTTT. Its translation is CASSVGRAGRTDTQYF.

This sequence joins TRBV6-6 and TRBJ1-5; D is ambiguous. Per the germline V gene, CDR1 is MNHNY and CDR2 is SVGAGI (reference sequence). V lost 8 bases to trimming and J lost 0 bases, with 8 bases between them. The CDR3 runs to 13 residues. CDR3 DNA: TGTGCCAGCGTCCAAACTAGCAATCAGCCCCAGCATTTT. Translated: CASVQTSNQPQHF.

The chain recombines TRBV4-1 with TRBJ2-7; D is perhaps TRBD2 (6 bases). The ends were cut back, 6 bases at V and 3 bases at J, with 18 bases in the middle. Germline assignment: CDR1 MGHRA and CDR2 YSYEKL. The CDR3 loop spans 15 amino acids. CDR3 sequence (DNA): TGCGCCAGCAGAAAATTGGGCGGGATGGACTACGAGCAGTACTTC. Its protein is CASRKLGGMDYEQYF.

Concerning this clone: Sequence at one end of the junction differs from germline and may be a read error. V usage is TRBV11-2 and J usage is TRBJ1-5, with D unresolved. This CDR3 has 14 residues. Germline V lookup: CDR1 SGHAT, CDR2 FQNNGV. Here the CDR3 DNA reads TGTGCCAGCAGCTTAGGGCCCCGGGAACAGCCCCGGCATTTT. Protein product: CASSLGPREQPRHF.

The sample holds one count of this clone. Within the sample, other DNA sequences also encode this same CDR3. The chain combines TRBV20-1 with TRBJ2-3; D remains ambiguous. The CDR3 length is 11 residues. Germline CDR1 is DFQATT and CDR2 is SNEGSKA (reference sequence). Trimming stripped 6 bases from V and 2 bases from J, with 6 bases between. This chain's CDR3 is CSARFTDTQYF. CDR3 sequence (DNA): TGCAGTGCCCGCTTCACAGATACGCAGTATTTT.

Here the CDR3 reads CASQPGQGQDYGYTF. CDR3 in DNA: TGTGCCAGCCAACCGGGACAGGGGCAAGACTATGGCTACACCTTC. The chain recombines TRBV6-5 with TRBJ1-2, with 10 bases lining up with TRBD1. Germline CDR1 and CDR2: MNHEY and SVGAGI. The trim removed 8 bases at V and 3 bases at J, leaving 9 bases unmatched. CDR3 size: 15 residues.

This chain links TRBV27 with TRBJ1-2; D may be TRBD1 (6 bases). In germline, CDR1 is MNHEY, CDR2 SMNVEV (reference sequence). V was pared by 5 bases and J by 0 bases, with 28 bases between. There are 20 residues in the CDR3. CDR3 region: CASSPHIPIIKTGPNYGYTF. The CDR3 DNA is TGTGCCAGCAGTCCCCACATCCCCATTATCAAGACAGGACCTAACTATGGCTACACCTTC.

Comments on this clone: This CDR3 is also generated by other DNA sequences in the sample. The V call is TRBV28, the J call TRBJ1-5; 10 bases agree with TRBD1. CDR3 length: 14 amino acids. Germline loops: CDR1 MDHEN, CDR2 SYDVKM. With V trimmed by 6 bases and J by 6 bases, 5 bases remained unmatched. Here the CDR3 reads CASRPTGGGQPQHF. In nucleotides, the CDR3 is TGTGCCAGCAGACCGACAGGGGGCGGTCAGCCCCAGCATTTT.

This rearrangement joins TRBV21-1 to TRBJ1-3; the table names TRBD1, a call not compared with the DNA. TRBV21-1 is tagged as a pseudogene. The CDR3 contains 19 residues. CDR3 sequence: CASSKMVSEQGAAGNTIYF. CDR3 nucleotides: TGTGCCAGCAGCAAAATGGTTTCGGAACAGGGGGCGGCCGGAAACACCATATATTTT.